Listed below are T cell receptor beta chains from one sample, sequenced in a study of T cell responses to AZD1222 COVID-19 vaccine. TCRdb's table, derived via immunoSEQ multiplex PCR, lists solely in-frame clones and lacks some. The sample lists more than 85,000 clones; 84% were seen once. This sample comprised peripheral blood, obtained on day 0 of AZD1222 vaccination. Every receptor here comes from an adult in good health. CDR3s include the opening cysteine and the closing phenylalanine or tryptophan. The D gene is left open where the match is weak. Where a row states a size, it is once, few, many or the class of an expanded clone; other rows omit it.

CDR3aa: CASSSHSQVQPQHF
CDR3nt: TGTGCCAGCAGTTCCCACAGTCAAGTACAGCCCCAGCATTTT
j_gene: TRBJ1-5
abundance: -
d_gene: -
v_gene: TRBV6-2/TRBV6-3

CDR3aa: CASSQEPGLYNSPLHF
CDR3nt: TGCGCCAGCAGCCAAGAACCCGGACTCTATAATTCACCCCTCCACTTT
j_gene: TRBJ1-6
abundance: -
d_gene: -
v_gene: TRBV4-3

CDR3aa: CAWSVLRGLTGELFF
CDR3nt: TGTGCCTGGAGTGTATTGCGGGGGCTCACCGGGGAGCTGTTTTTT
j_gene: TRBJ2-2
abundance: -
d_gene: -
v_gene: TRBV30

CDR3aa: CASQNNYQPQHF
CDR3nt: TGTGCCAGTCAGAACAATTATCAGCCCCAGCATTTT
j_gene: TRBJ1-5
abundance: few
d_gene: -
v_gene: TRBV6-5

CDR3aa: CASSLASGNTIYF
CDR3nt: TGCGCCAGCAGCTTGGCCTCTGGAAACACCATATATTTT
j_gene: TRBJ1-3
abundance: -
d_gene: -
v_gene: TRBV5-1

CDR3aa: CASSLVRDGEKLFF
CDR3nt: TGTGCCAGCAGCTTGGTGAGGGATGGAGAAAAACTGTTTTTT
j_gene: TRBJ1-4
abundance: -
d_gene: -
v_gene: TRBV5-6

CDR3aa: CASGRDYEQYF
CDR3nt: TGTGCCAGCGGACGGGACTACGAGCAGTACTTC
j_gene: TRBJ2-7
abundance: -
d_gene: -
v_gene: TRBV7-9

CDR3aa: CASSPGTSDTQYF
CDR3nt: TGTGCTAGCAGCCCCGGGACTAGCGATACGCAGTATTTT
j_gene: TRBJ2-3
abundance: -
d_gene: TRBD2
v_gene: TRBV7-7

CDR3aa: CAWGRTMGQPQHF
CDR3nt: TGTGCCTGGGGACGGACGATGGGTCAGCCCCAGCATTTT
j_gene: TRBJ1-5
abundance: -
d_gene: -
v_gene: TRBV30

CDR3aa: CASSTIPGQGARETQYF
CDR3nt: TGTGCCAGCAGCACCATACCGGGACAGGGGGCACGGGAGACCCAGTACTTC
j_gene: TRBJ2-5
abundance: -
d_gene: TRBD1
v_gene: TRBV7-2

CDR3aa: CASRSAGGYTF
CDR3nt: TGTGCCAGCAGATCGGCGGGTGGCTACACCTTC
j_gene: TRBJ1-2
abundance: few
d_gene: -
v_gene: TRBV27

CDR3aa: CASYRTADTQYF
CDR3nt: TGTGCCAGTTATCGGACAGCCGATACGCAGTATTTT
j_gene: TRBJ2-3
abundance: -
d_gene: -
v_gene: TRBV19

CDR3aa: CASILLGGPGPGEKLFF
CDR3nt: TGTGCCAGCATCCTCCTGGGGGGCCCAGGGCCAGGCGAAAAACTGTTTTTT
j_gene: TRBJ1-4
abundance: -
d_gene: -
v_gene: TRBV25-1

CDR3aa: CASSPRKGAPAEAFF
CDR3nt: TGTGCCAGCAGCCCTAGAAAGGGGGCCCCAGCCGAGGCTTTCTTT
j_gene: TRBJ1-1
abundance: -
d_gene: TRBD1
v_gene: TRBV11-1

CDR3aa: CASSVTGYYNSPLHF
CDR3nt: TGTGCCAGTAGTGTTACAGGTTACTATAATTCACCCCTCCACTTT
j_gene: TRBJ1-6
abundance: -
d_gene: -
v_gene: TRBV19

CDR3aa: CASSWGDQPQHF
CDR3nt: TGTGCCAGCAGCTGGGGCGATCAGCCCCAGCATTTT
j_gene: TRBJ1-5
abundance: -
d_gene: -
v_gene: TRBV7-9

CDR3aa: CASSQGSGTNYGYTF
CDR3nt: TGCGCCAGCAGCCAAGGGTCAGGGACTAACTATGGCTACACCTTC
j_gene: TRBJ1-2
abundance: -
d_gene: -
v_gene: TRBV4-1

CDR3aa: CATSREVTLNQPQHF
CDR3nt: TGTGCCACCAGCAGAGAGGTCACTCTCAATCAGCCCCAGCATTTT
j_gene: TRBJ1-5
abundance: few
d_gene: -
v_gene: TRBV15

CDR3aa: CAVGDRDYTIYF
CDR3nt: TGTGCCGTTGGGGACAGGGATTACACCATATATTTT
j_gene: TRBJ1-3
abundance: -
d_gene: TRBD1
v_gene: TRBV24-1

CDR3aa: CASSLGGLMNTEAFF
CDR3nt: TGCGCCAGCAGCCTAGGTGGGCTCATGAACACTGAAGCTTTCTTT
j_gene: TRBJ1-1
abundance: -
d_gene: -
v_gene: TRBV4-1

CDR3aa: CSVLRVNTEAFF
CDR3nt: TGCAGCGTTCTGAGGGTGAACACTGAAGCTTTCTTT
j_gene: TRBJ1-1
abundance: -
d_gene: -
v_gene: TRBV29-1

CDR3aa: CASLGGAVSSYEQYF
CDR3nt: TGTGCCAGCCTGGGCGGGGCTGTGAGCTCCTACGAGCAGTACTTC
j_gene: TRBJ2-7
abundance: -
d_gene: -
v_gene: TRBV28

CDR3aa: CASSIAGGMRNSPLHF
CDR3nt: TGTGCCAGTAGTATAGCTGGGGGTATGAGGAATTCACCCCTCCACTTT
j_gene: TRBJ1-6
abundance: few
d_gene: -
v_gene: TRBV19

CDR3aa: CASSPRGNYNEQFF
CDR3nt: TGTGCCAGCTCACCACGGGGCAACTACAATGAGCAGTTCTTC
j_gene: TRBJ2-1
abundance: -
d_gene: -
v_gene: TRBV18

CDR3aa: CASSLRFEGYTF
CDR3nt: TGTGCCAGCAGTTTGCGGTTTGAGGGCTACACCTTC
j_gene: TRBJ1-2
abundance: -
d_gene: -
v_gene: TRBV28

CDR3aa: CASSPALQELLHF
CDR3nt: TGTGCCAGCTCACCAGCCCTACAGGAGCTCCTCCACTTT
j_gene: TRBJ1-6
abundance: -
d_gene: -
v_gene: TRBV18

CDR3aa: CASSTNRVIGGYTF
CDR3nt: TGTGCCAGCAGTACGAACCGGGTCATCGGTGGCTACACCTTC
j_gene: TRBJ1-2
abundance: -
d_gene: -
v_gene: TRBV2

CDR3aa: CASRGGSGLTTDTQYF
CDR3nt: TGTGCCAGCAGGGGGGGTAGCGGGCTCACCACAGATACGCAGTATTTT
j_gene: TRBJ2-3
abundance: -
d_gene: TRBD2
v_gene: TRBV5-6

CDR3aa: CASSSTGTGDEQYF
CDR3nt: TGTGCCAGCAGTTCTACCGGGACAGGGGACGAGCAGTACTTC
j_gene: TRBJ2-7
abundance: -
d_gene: TRBD1
v_gene: TRBV28

CDR3aa: CATSDHQGWGTDTQYF
CDR3nt: TGTGCCACCAGTGACCACCAGGGATGGGGCACAGATACGCAGTATTTT
j_gene: TRBJ2-3
abundance: -
d_gene: -
v_gene: TRBV24-1

CDR3aa: CASSFAGTNSPLHF
CDR3nt: TGTGCCAGCAGCTTCGCAGGGACAAATTCACCCCTCCACTTT
j_gene: TRBJ1-6
abundance: -
d_gene: -
v_gene: TRBV5-8

CDR3aa: CASSPGGARTQYF
CDR3nt: TGCGCCAGCAGCCCCGGGGGGGCCCGGACCCAGTACTTC
j_gene: TRBJ2-5
abundance: -
d_gene: TRBD2
v_gene: TRBV5-1

CDR3aa: CASSPVQGGTEAFF
CDR3nt: TGTGCCAGCAGCCCTGTACAGGGAGGAACTGAAGCTTTCTTT
j_gene: TRBJ1-1
abundance: -
d_gene: -
v_gene: TRBV5-4